One sample yielded the 10 T cell receptor beta chains listed below, sequenced in a study of shared clonotypes between healthy human individuals. Libraries were prepared by immunoSEQ multiplex PCR; TCRdb keeps only in-frame clonotypes and omits some of them. The table includes about 600,000 clones, around 76% detected once. The sequencing input was PBMCs. The receptors shown here come from a woman between 35 and 50 years old in good health. Some clones in this sample may be carry-over from other donors' samples.

The chain combines TRBV20-1 with TRBJ2-1; no firm D call. Germline loops: CDR1 DFQATT, CDR2 SNEGSKA (reference sequence). The CDR3 sequence is 11 residues long. V dropped 6 bases and J dropped 8 bases, with 11 bases sitting between them. In DNA form, the CDR3 reads TGCAGTGCCCGTAGTGGGCATGAGCAGTTCTTC. It is translated as CSARSGHEQFF.

This clone was seen ten or more times. Other DNA sequences in this specimen translate into the identical CDR3. V is TRBV2 and J is TRBJ1-2; unclear D gene. V was clipped by 4 bases and J by 2 bases, with 5 bases between them. The CDR3 is 12 residues long. The V gene's germline CDR1 is SNHLY and CDR2 FYNNEI. The CDR3 DNA reads as TGTGCCAGCAGTGCAGGAAACTATGGCTACACCTTC. This encodes CASSAGNYGYTF.

The chain recombines TRBV5-1 with TRBJ2-7; D remains unclear. Trimming removed 4 bases from V and 6 bases from J, with 17 bases in between. The CDR3 extends over 14 amino acids. CDR1 SGHRS and CDR2 YFSETQ come from the germline V gene. The CDR3 spells CASSDTRSSGEQYF. In DNA form, the CDR3 reads TGCGCCAGCAGCGACACTCGCTCCTCTGGCGAGCAGTACTTC. Supplemented by reference TRBV5-1 and TRBJ2-7, the full variable domain reads KAGVTQTPRYLIKTRGQQVTLSCSPISGHRSVSWYQQTPGQGLQFLFEYFSETQRNKGNFPGRFSGRQFSNSRSEMNVSTLELGDSALYLCASSDTRSSGEQYFGPGTRLTVT.

To note about this clone: With a far larger clone one base away, a read error is the likely cause. The chain combines TRBV7-2 with TRBJ1-1; no reliable D call. Trimming removed 5 bases at V and 0 bases at J, with 13 bases between. The CDR3 contains 15 residues. The germline V gene has CDR1 SGHTA and CDR2 FQGNSA. The CDR3 spells CASSALIRLNTEAFF. Here the CDR3 DNA reads TGTGCCAGCAGCGCCCTAATCCGACTGAACACTGAAGCTTTCTTT.

This chain connects TRBV6-4 to TRBJ2-2; D is perhaps TRBD1 or TRBD2 (5 bases each). V lost 6 bases and J lost 4, with 12 bases in between. The CDR3 covers 14 residues. Germline V gives CDR1 MRHNA, CDR2 SNTAGT. The CDR3 is CASSPGTLTGELFF. For the CDR3, the DNA is TGTGCCAGCAGCCCCGGGACCCTCACCGGGGAGCTGTTTTTT.

This clone has just a few counts. The chain combines TRBV29-1 with TRBJ2-5; the D is unclear. In germline, CDR1 is SQVTM, CDR2 ANQGSEA. Trimming removed 4 bases at V and 4 bases at J, with 10 bases between. This CDR3 spans 12 amino acids. The CDR3 DNA is TGCAGCGTTGGACAAACGGGAGAGACCCAGTACTTC. It codes for CSVGQTGETQYF.

This chain connects TRBV4-1 to TRBJ2-3, with a tentative D call TRBD1 (5 bases). The V end lost 7 bases, the J end lost 3 bases, and 11 bases lay between the germline ends. Germline V gives CDR1 MGHRA, CDR2 YSYEKL. The CDR3 has 13 amino acids. The CDR3 nucleotides are TGCGCCAGCAAGAAGCAGGGAACAGATACGCAGTATTTT. Protein product: CASKKQGTDTQYF.

The rearrangement uses TRBV5-5 and TRBJ2-1; D is perhaps TRBD1 or TRBD2 (5 bases each). The V gene lost 2 bases and the J gene lost 0 bases, with 12 bases spanning the gap. The germline gives CDR1 SGHKS, CDR2 YYEKEE (reference sequence). CDR3 length: 16 amino acids. This CDR3 reads CASSLRDPSSYNEQFF. The CDR3 bases are TGTGCCAGCAGCTTAAGGGACCCGAGCTCCTACAATGAGCAGTTCTTC.

The chain joins TRBV6-5 to TRBJ2-2, with a tentative D call TRBD2 (6 bases). The CDR3 is made up of 15 amino acids. Germline assignment: CDR1 MNHEY and CDR2 SVGAGI. V was shortened by 5 bases and J by 4 bases, with 14 bases between the two germline ends. DNA of the CDR3: TGTGCCAGCAGTCGGGGGATTCTGGGCACCGGGGAGCTGTTTTTT. As protein: CASSRGILGTGELFF.

This chain links TRBV29-1 with TRBJ2-1, with 7 bases aligning to TRBD2. J gave up 3 bases and V 1 base, and 3 bases lay outside the gene matches. Germline values: CDR1 SQVTM, CDR2 ANQGSEA. CDR3 length: 14 residues. The CDR3 spells CSVEVSGGYNEQFF. DNA of the CDR3: TGCAGCGTTGAAGTTTCGGGGGGCTACAATGAGCAGTTCTTC.